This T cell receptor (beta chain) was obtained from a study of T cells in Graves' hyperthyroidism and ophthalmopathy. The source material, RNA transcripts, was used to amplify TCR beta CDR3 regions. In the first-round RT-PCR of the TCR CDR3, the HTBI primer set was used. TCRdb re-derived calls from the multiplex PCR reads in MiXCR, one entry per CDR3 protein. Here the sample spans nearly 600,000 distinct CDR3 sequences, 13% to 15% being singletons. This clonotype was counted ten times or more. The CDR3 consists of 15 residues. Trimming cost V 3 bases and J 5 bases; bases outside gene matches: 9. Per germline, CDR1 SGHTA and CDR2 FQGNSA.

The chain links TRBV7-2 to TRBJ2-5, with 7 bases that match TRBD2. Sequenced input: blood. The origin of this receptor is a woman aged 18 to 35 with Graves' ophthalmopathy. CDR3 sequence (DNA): TGTGCCAGCAGCTTCGTTGCGGGAGCGGCGGAGACCCAGTACTTC. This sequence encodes CASSFVAGAAETQYF.